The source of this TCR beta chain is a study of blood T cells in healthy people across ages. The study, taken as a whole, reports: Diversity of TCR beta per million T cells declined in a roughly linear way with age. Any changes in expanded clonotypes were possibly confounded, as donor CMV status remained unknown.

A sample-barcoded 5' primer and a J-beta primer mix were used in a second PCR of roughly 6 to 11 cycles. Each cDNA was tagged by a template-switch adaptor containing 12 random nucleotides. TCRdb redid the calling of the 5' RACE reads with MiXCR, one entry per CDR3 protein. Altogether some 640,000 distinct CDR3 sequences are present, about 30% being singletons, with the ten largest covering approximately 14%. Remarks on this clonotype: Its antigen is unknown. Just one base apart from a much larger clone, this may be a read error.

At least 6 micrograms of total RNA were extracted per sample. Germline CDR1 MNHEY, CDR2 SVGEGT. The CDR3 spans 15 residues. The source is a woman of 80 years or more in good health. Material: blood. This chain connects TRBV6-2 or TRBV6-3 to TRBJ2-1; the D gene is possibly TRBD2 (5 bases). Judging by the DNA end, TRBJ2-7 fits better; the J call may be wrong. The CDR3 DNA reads TGTGCCAGCAGCGCCCCTGCGGGCTCCTACAATGAGCAGTACTTC. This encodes CASSAPAGSYNEQYF.